Listed below are T cell receptor beta chains from one sample, sequenced in a study of CD8 T cells in Susac syndrome. In TCRdb, the immunoSEQ multiplex PCR reads were re-called with MiXCR into one record per CDR3 protein. The sample carries a few hundred thousand distinct CDR3 sequences, just under 95% recorded once. The sequencing input was CD4+ T cells from PBMCs. Receptors originate from a human donor with multiple sclerosis. Each CDR3 is given with its conserved first and last residue. The order of the fields is J gene, D gene, V gene, clone size, CDR3 protein, CDR3 DNA. The D gene is left open where the match is weak. Size is omitted from some rows. Given values are once, few, many or a class for expanded clones.

>TRBJ2-5|TRBD2|TRBV2|.
CAIGLAGGETQYF
TGTGCCATCGGACTAGCGGGAGGAGAGACCCAGTACTTC
>TRBJ2-4|TRBD2|TRBV20-1|.
CSAKWGGKNIQYF
TGCAGTGCAAAGTGGGGGGGCAAAAACATTCAGTACTTC
>TRBJ1-3|.|TRBV30|.
CAWSVGYTIYF
TGTGCCTGGAGTGTGGGGTACACCATATATTTT
>TRBJ1-5|TRBD1|TRBV7-9|.
CASSFGQGQPQHF
TGTGCCAGCAGCTTTGGACAGGGTCAGCCCCAGCATTTT
>TRBJ1-2|TRBD1|TRBV6-1|.
CASSRYTGTDNYGYTF
TGTGCCAGCAGCCGATACACCGGGACAGATAACTATGGCTACACCTTC
>TRBJ1-2|TRBD1|TRBV20-1|.
CSAYNPTGNYGYTF
TGCAGTGCTTATAACCCGACAGGGAACTATGGCTACACCTTC
>TRBJ2-3|.|TRBV2|.
CASRRTGPSTDTQYF
TGTGCCAGCAGGAGAACAGGGCCAAGCACAGATACGCAGTATTTT
>TRBJ2-3|TRBD2|TRBV24-1|.
CATSINSGGGTDTQYF
TGTGCCACCAGCATCAATAGCGGGGGGGGCACAGATACGCAGTATTTT
>TRBJ1-1|.|TRBV11-3|.
CASRGAGRDLGPEAFF
TGTGCCAGCAGGGGGGCAGGAAGGGACCTCGGCCCTGAAGCTTTCTTT
>TRBJ2-7|.|TRBV3-1|.
CASSQGERREQYF
TGTGCCAGCAGCCAAGGTGAGAGGAGGGAGCAGTACTTC
>TRBJ2-5|TRBD1|TRBV5-1|.
CASSSPGQGGMRARETQYF
TGCGCCAGCAGCTCTCCGGGACAGGGAGGTATGAGGGCCCGAGAGACCCAGTACTTC
>TRBJ1-2|TRBD1|TRBV5-1|.
CASGRDSLHGYTF
TGCGCCAGCGGAAGGGACAGTCTACATGGCTACACCTTC
>TRBJ2-4|TRBD1|TRBV19|few
CASSIGQGGKNIQYF
TGTGCCAGTAGTATCGGACAGGGCGGCAAAAACATTCAGTACTTC
>TRBJ1-3|.|TRBV3-1|.
CASSPPGVNTIYF
TGTGCCAGCAGCCCTCCCGGGGTCAACACCATATATTTT
>TRBJ2-1|TRBD2|TRBV24-1|.
CATSELAGDEQFF
TGTGCCACCAGTGAACTAGCGGGAGATGAGCAGTTCTTC
>TRBJ2-7|.|TRBV6-5|.
CASRRGPSYEQYF
TGTGCCAGCCGACGGGGGCCATCCTACGAGCAGTACTTC
>TRBJ2-1|TRBD2|TRBV29-1|.
CSATTSGGPGEQFF
TGCAGCGCGACGACTAGCGGGGGGCCCGGGGAGCAGTTCTTC
>TRBJ1-3|TRBD1|TRBV20-1|.
CSAGAAPGQGAGNTIYF
TGCAGTGCTGGAGCCGCCCCGGGACAGGGGGCTGGAAACACCATATATTTT
>TRBJ1-2|.|TRBV20-1|.
CSASDQEYGYTF
TGCAGTGCCAGTGACCAAGAGTATGGCTACACCTTC
>TRBJ2-7|TRBD2|TRBV11-2|.
CASSPSRATSGERYF
TGTGCCAGCAGCCCAAGCCGAGCGACTAGCGGGGAAAGGTACTTC
>TRBJ2-3|.|TRBV7-2|.
CASSPPGTAQSPQYF
TGTGCCAGCAGCCCCCCCGGGACGGCACAGAGTCCGCAGTATTTT
>TRBJ1-2|TRBD1|TRBV5-5|.
CASSFPQGTYGYTF
TGTGCCAGCAGCTTCCCACAGGGGACCTATGGCTACACCTTC
>TRBJ1-5|.|TRBV28|.
CASSLLVDQPQHF
TGTGCCAGCAGTTTACTGGTTGATCAGCCCCAGCATTTT
>TRBJ2-2|.|TRBV7-3|.
CASRFGGADGELFF
TGTGCCAGCAGATTTGGGGGGGCAGACGGGGAGCTGTTTTTT
>TRBJ1-1|.|TRBV23-1|.
CASSQPIGRTFTEAFF
TGCGCCAGCAGTCAACCCATAGGGAGGACGTTCACTGAAGCTTTCTTT
>TRBJ1-5|.|TRBV30|.
CAWGSTPTQHF
TGTGCCTGGGGGAGTACTCCGACCCAGCATTTT
>TRBJ2-3|TRBD1|TRBV10-3|.
CALAKGQSTDTQYF
TGTGCCCTTGCCAAGGGACAGAGCACAGATACGCAGTATTTT
>TRBJ2-5|TRBD1|TRBV7-3|.
CASSLLQGAVEKRQETQYF
TGTGCCAGCAGCTTACTACAGGGGGCGGTTGAAAAACGGCAAGAGACCCAGTACTTC
>TRBJ2-3|.|TRBV6-6|.
CASSPRDSLVF
TGTGCCAGCAGTCCCCGGGACTCTCTGGTATTT
>TRBJ2-2|.|TRBV5-4|once
CASSLPQGRAGELFF
TGTGCCAGCAGCTTGCCCCAGGGTAGGGCCGGGGAGCTGTTTTTT
>TRBJ2-3|.|TRBV3-1|.
CASSLDWGTDTQYF
TGTGCCAGCTCCTTGGACTGGGGCACAGATACGCAGTATTTT
>TRBJ1-3|.|TRBV3-1|.
CASSQAREGNTIYF
TGTGCCAGCAGCCAAGCCAGGGAGGGAAACACCATATATTTT
>TRBJ1-1|.|TRBV10-3|.
CAIRQDRSNTEAFF
TGTGCCATCAGACAAGACAGGTCGAACACTGAAGCTTTCTTT
>TRBJ2-5|.|TRBV29-1|.
CSVALTSRERQYF
TGCAGCGTTGCACTGACCTCAAGAGAACGCCAGTACTTC
>TRBJ1-1|.|TRBV25-1|.
CASRLTGGMNTEAFF
TGTGCCAGCAGGCTGACAGGAGGCATGAACACTGAAGCTTTCTTT
>TRBJ1-1|.|TRBV7-2|.
CASRFGSEAFF
TGTGCCAGCAGATTTGGGTCTGAAGCTTTCTTT
>TRBJ2-1|.|TRBV20-1|.
CSAGESRSNEQFF
TGCAGTGCTGGAGAATCCAGGTCGAATGAGCAGTTCTTC
>TRBJ2-3|TRBD1|TRBV19|.
CASSTGQWGPIDTQYF
TGTGCCAGTAGTACGGGACAGTGGGGCCCTATCGACACGCAGTATTTT
>TRBJ2-3|.|TRBV10-3|.
CAISGGSLSTDTQYF
TGTGCCATCAGTGGAGGAAGCCTAAGCACAGATACGCAGTATTTT
>TRBJ2-2|TRBD1|TRBV3-1|.
CASRRGGSGTGELFF
TGTGCCAGCAGACGAGGGGGCTCAGGTACCGGGGAGCTGTTTTTT
>TRBJ2-3|.|TRBV29-1|once
CSVDGGPITDTQYF
TGCAGCGTGGACGGGGGCCCTATCACAGATACGCAGTATTTT
>TRBJ1-3|TRBD1|TRBV19|.
CASRGQGPGNTIYF
TGTGCCAGCCGAGGACAGGGGCCTGGAAACACCATATATTTT
>TRBJ2-1|.|TRBV7-7|.
CASSPRPSHEQFF
TGTGCTAGCAGCCCCAGGCCGAGCCATGAGCAGTTCTTC
>TRBJ1-1|.|TRBV23-1|.
CASSQSGVNTEAFF
TGCGCCAGCAGTCAGTCAGGAGTGAACACTGAAGCTTTCTTT
>TRBJ2-7|.|TRBV5-1|.
CASSAEAVRAYEQYF
TGCGCCAGCAGCGCCGAGGCAGTGCGGGCCTACGAGCAGTACTTC
>TRBJ1-1|.|TRBV15|.
CATSVTGRVGPEAFF
TGTGCCACCAGCGTAACGGGCAGGGTCGGCCCTGAAGCTTTCTTT
>TRBJ1-5|.|TRBV10-2|.
CASSEGSRWGARSNQPQHF
TGCGCCAGCAGTGAAGGAAGTCGTTGGGGGGCGCGGAGCAATCAGCCCCAGCATTTT
>TRBJ1-2|TRBD1|TRBV4-1|.
CASSQDQGQGAYGYTF
TGCGCCAGCAGCCAAGATCAGGGACAGGGGGCTTATGGCTACACCTTC
>TRBJ2-3|TRBD2|TRBV28|.
CASTAGGQTDTQYF
TGTGCCAGCACGGCGGGGGGGCAGACAGATACGCAGTATTTT
>TRBJ2-1|TRBD2|TRBV10-3|.
CAIKEGPSGPGNEQFF
TGTGCCATCAAAGAAGGGCCTAGCGGGCCTGGGAATGAGCAGTTCTTC
>TRBJ2-4|TRBD1|TRBV2|.
CASSRGQGGKNIQYF
TGTGCCAGCAGCCGCGGACAGGGGGGCAAAAACATTCAGTACTTC
>TRBJ1-4|.|TRBV29-1|.
CSAGYTREKLFF
TGCAGCGCCGGATATACCCGGGAAAAACTGTTTTTT
>TRBJ1-1|TRBD1|TRBV13|.
CASSHRGSEAFF
TGTGCCAGCAGCCACAGGGGGTCCGAAGCTTTCTTT
>TRBJ2-6|.|TRBV7-8|.
CASSFGDGANVLTF
TGTGCCAGCAGCTTTGGGGACGGGGCCAACGTCCTGACTTTC
>TRBJ2-5|TRBD1|TRBV20-1|once
CSARETPRGIVETQYF
TGCAGTGCTAGAGAAACCCCCAGGGGGATAGTAGAGACCCAGTACTTC
>TRBJ2-3|.|TRBV20-1|.
CSASPGAITSTDTQYF
TGCAGTGCTAGCCCCGGGGCTATTACTAGCACAGATACGCAGTATTTT
>TRBJ1-5|.|TRBV12-3/TRBV12-4|.
CASTPSRENNQPQHF
TGTGCCAGCACCCCCAGCAGGGAGAACAATCAGCCCCAGCATTTT